The clone carrying this T cell receptor (beta chain) was recorded many times. Its specificity is not known. Broader study findings: Tumor-infiltrating Treg TCR alpha and beta sequences overlapped most with tumor naive CD4+ T cells, then blood naive. Tumor memory CD4+ T cell TCR gene usage was found to cluster with blood and lymph node memory CD4+ cells and with lymph node naive CD4+ cells.

Naive CD4+ T cells were purified with Tregs depleted by CD25. Per the germline V gene, CDR1 is SNHLY and CDR2 is FYNNEI. CDR3 length: 16 amino acids. Trimming cost V 10 bases and J 7 bases; bases outside gene matches: 14. Constant-region reverse primers amplified full-length variable regions, followed by semi-nested Nested Universal Primer A PCR. TCRdb fed the 5' RACE reads into MiXCR, producing one record per CDR3 protein. This sample has about 23,000 distinct CDR3 sequences, with 30% found just once. Sample: tumor-infiltrating naive CD4+ T cells sorted from the breast tumor. Subset noted: naive CD4+ T cells, CD4+CD45RA+CD25-. V usage is TRBV2 and J usage is TRBJ2-1; the match to TRBD2 covers 12 bases. This TCR was recovered from a female donor with breast cancer. CDR3: CATYPATSGRGNEQFF. CDR3 DNA: TGTGCCACTTATCCCGCGACTAGCGGGAGAGGAAATGAGCAGTTCTTC.